Given below is one TCR beta chain in context. The antigen is not known. CDR1 and CDR2 (germline): LNHDA, SQIVND (reference sequence). V lost 6 bases to trimming and J lost 1 base, with 15 bases between them. The CDR3 runs 15 residues. CD8 cells classed as naive were CD45RO-negative and positively selected for CCR7, excluding terminally differentiated effector memory CD45RA+ cells. The data belong to a study of shared clonotypes between healthy human individuals. Findings of the study overall: It was anticipated that sequencing depth would influence how many clonotypes donors shared. Represented genetic and exposure-history diversity was restricted by having few donors.

Data came from immunoSEQ multiplex PCR; TCRdb stores just in-frame clones and leaves some out. The table shows approximately 650,000 clones, with around 95% occurring only once. The origin of this receptor is a woman in her thirties in good health. Sample: naive CD8+ T cells sorted from blood. J is TRBJ1-1 and V is TRBV19, with D perhaps TRBD1 (5 bases). The CDR3 sequence is CASSPSQGGNTEAFF. CDR3 DNA sequence: TGTGCCAGTAGCCCCAGCCAGGGTGGGAACACTGAAGCTTTCTTT.